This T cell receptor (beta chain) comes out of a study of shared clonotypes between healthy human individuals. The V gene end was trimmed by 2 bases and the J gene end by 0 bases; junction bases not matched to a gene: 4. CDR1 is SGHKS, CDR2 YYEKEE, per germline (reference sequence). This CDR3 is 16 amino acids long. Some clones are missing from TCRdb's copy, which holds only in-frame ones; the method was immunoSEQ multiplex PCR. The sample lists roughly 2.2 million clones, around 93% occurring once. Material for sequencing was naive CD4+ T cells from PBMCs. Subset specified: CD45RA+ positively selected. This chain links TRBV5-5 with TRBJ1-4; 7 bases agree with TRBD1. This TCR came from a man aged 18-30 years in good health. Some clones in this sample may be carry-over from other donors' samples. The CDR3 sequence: CASSFDRAATNEKLFF. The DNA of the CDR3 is TGTGCCAGCAGCTTCGACAGGGCAGCAACTAATGAAAAACTGTTTTTT.